The sequence of this T cell receptor (beta chain) was determined in a study of cytomegalovirus exposure and HLA in healthy donors. Whole-study results and caveats: Roughly uniform sequencing depth across donors was assumed, possibly incorrectly. Immune exposure was documented only through CMV serostatus. For most TCR beta V segments, an earlier analysis put the productive rate at about 87% or about 30% of the time. The authors excluded some V segments, including TRBV6-2 and TRBV6-3, as indistinguishable.

This PCR relied on a set of 60 Vbeta primers and 13 Jbeta primers. Produced via immunoSEQ multiplex PCR; TCRdb's table is partial and in-frame only. The sample holds 120,000 or so clones; around 77% are singletons and the top ten take about 16%. With respect to this clone: The antigen remains unidentified.

The CDR3 sequence is 13 residues long. CDR1 is SGHVS, CDR2 FQNEAQ, per germline. The ends lost 3 bases at V and 9 bases at J; junction bases unmatched: 5. Sequenced sample: PBMCs. The receptor comes from a man aged 50 or older in good health and CMV-seropositive. The V call is TRBV7-8, the J call TRBJ1-1, with 9 positions matching TRBD1. The CDR3 loop reads CASSFNRGQKAFF. The CDR3 nucleotides are TGTGCCAGCAGCTTTAACAGGGGGCAAAAAGCTTTCTTT.